These 9 T cell receptor beta chains were sequenced from one sample in a study of T cells in Graves' hyperthyroidism and ophthalmopathy. Using RNA transcripts as the source, TCR beta CDR3 regions were amplified. HTBI primers were employed in a first-round RT-PCR of the TCR CDR3. MiXCR, applied by TCRdb to the multiplex PCR reads, yields one record per CDR3 protein. The repertoire includes approximately 490,000 distinct CDR3 sequences, less than 25% of them detected once, and about 53% sits in the top ten. Sequenced: blood. The receptors shown here come from a woman aged 70-85 years with Graves' ophthalmopathy.

The genes are TRBV6-1 and TRBJ1-4, with D perhaps matching TRBD1 (5 bases). The germline CDR1 and CDR2 sequences are MNHNS and SASEGT. The CDR3 has 14 amino acids. The V end was cut by 6 bases, the J end by 6 bases, with 14 bases between. This CDR3 is CASSRAFGDEKLFF. CDR3 bases: TGTGCCAGCAGCAGGGCATTTGGGGATGAAAAACTGTTTTTT.

This clonotype has at least ten counts. The V call is TRBV3-1, the J call TRBJ2-1, with TRBD1 identical over 7 bases. V trimming: 2 bases; J trimming: 4 bases; junction bases outside the gene matches: 2. The CDR3 contains 14 residues. Germline V gives CDR1 LGHDT, CDR2 YNNKEL (reference sequence). The CDR3 bases are TGTGCCAGCAGCCAATTGACAGGGTACAATGAGCAGTTCTTC. Its protein is CASSQLTGYNEQFF.

The chain has TRBV19 and TRBJ1-2, with 9 positions matching TRBD1. Germline V lookup: CDR1 LNHDA, CDR2 SQIVND (reference sequence). J was trimmed by 1 base and V by 3 bases; bases with no gene match: 12. CDR3 size: 18 residues. DNA of the CDR3: TGTGCCAGTAGTATCGGCCACGTTGGACAGGGGTTTAACTATGGCTACACCTTC. Translated: CASSIGHVGQGFNYGYTF.

This chain uses TRBV5-5 with TRBJ2-1; TRBD2 might be the D (5 bases). Germline CDR1 SGHKS, CDR2 YYEKEE (reference sequence). The CDR3 has 15 residues. Trimming took 6 bases from V and 3 from J, leaving 16 bases between them. CDR3 residues: CASTPSGPIYNEQFF. In DNA, the CDR3 is TGTGCCAGCACCCCGAGCGGACCCATCTACAATGAGCAGTTCTTC. Looking up the rest from reference TRBV5-5 and TRBJ2-1 gives the full variable domain: DAGVTQSPTHLIKTRGQQVTLRCSPISGHKSVSWYQQVLGQGPQFIFQYYEKEERGRGNFPDRFSARQFPNYSSELNVNALLLGDSALYLCASTPSGPIYNEQFFGPGTRLTVL.

A note on this clonotype: Relative to the germline gene, one junction end is altered; a read error may explain this. This chain's CDR3 is CAGGTDQETQYF. In nucleotides, the CDR3 is TGTGCCGGTGGGACTGACCAGGAGACCCAGTACTTC. This chain links TRBV7-8 with TRBJ2-5; D is perhaps TRBD2 (6 bases). The germline CDR1 and CDR2 sequences are SGHVS and FQNEAQ. This CDR3 region has 12 residues. Together with reference TRBV7-8 and TRBJ2-5, the CDR3 gives the full variable domain: GAGVSQSPRYKVAKRGQDVALRCDPISGHVSLFWYQQALGQGPEFLTYFQNEAQLDKSGLPSDRFFAERPEGSVSTLKIQRTQQEDSAVYLCAGGTDQETQYFGPGTRLLVL.

V gene TRBV18 combines with J gene TRBJ2-2; no firm D call. V shed 3 bases and J shed 7 bases, with 6 bases lying between them. The CDR3 is 12 amino acids. Germline CDR1 KGHSH, CDR2 LQKENI. The CDR3 DNA reads as TGTGCCAGCTCACCTTTGAACGGGGAGCTGTTTTTT. It specifies CASSPLNGELFF. Variable domain in full (rest from reference TRBV18 and TRBJ2-2): NAGVMQNPRHLVRRRGQEARLRCSPMKGHSHVYWYRQLPEEGLKFMVYLQKENIIDESGMPKERFSAEFPKEGPSILRIQQVVRGDSAAYFCASSPLNGELFFGEGSRLTVL.

The gene calls are TRBV7-9 and TRBJ1-1, with no clear D. The CDR3 consists of 14 residues. Germline assignment: CDR1 SEHNR and CDR2 FQNEAQ (reference sequence). The V gene lost 5 bases and the J gene lost 8 bases, with 18 bases spanning the gap. The CDR3 DNA is TGTGCCAGCAGCCCCGCTCCCTTGGGCGTCGAAGCTTTCTTT. This gives the protein CASSPAPLGVEAFF.

This clonotype was observed at least ten times. The J gene is TRBJ2-3, the V gene TRBV12-3 or TRBV12-4, with TRBD1 matching over 7 bases. V shed 8 bases, J shed 5 bases, and the junction held 7 bases outside the gene matches. The CDR3 extends over 13 amino acids. The CDR3 reads CASRRQGVDTQYF. The CDR3 coding sequence is TGTGCCAGCCGACGACAGGGCGTAGATACGCAGTATTTT.

This clonotype was seen more than once but under ten times. V is TRBV25-1 and J is TRBJ1-4, with 7 bases matching TRBD1. The trim removed 6 bases at V and 4 bases at J, leaving 8 bases unmatched. The CDR3 sequence is 15 residues long. Germline V gives CDR1 MGHDK, CDR2 SYGVNS. For the CDR3, the DNA is TGTGCCAGCAGCTCTAGTCGGGACAGTAATGAAAAACTGTTTTTT. It codes for CASSSSRDSNEKLFF.